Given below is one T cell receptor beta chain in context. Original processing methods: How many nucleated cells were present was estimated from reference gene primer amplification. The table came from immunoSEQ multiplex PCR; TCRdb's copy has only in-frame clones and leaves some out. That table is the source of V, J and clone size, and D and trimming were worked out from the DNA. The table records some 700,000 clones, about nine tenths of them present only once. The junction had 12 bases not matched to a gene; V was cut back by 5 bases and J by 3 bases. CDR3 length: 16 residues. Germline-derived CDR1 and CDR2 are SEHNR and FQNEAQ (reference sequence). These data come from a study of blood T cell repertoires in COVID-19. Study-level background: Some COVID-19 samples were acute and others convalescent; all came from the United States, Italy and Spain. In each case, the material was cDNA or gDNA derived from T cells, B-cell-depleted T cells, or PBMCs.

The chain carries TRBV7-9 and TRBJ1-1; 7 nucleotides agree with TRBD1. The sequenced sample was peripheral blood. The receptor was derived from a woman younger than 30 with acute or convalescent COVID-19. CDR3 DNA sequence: TGTGCCAGCAGCCAGGATTCGGGGACAGTATACACTGAAGCTTTCTTT. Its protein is CASSQDSGTVYTEAFF.